This T cell receptor beta chain appears in the sequencing data of a study of blood T cell repertoires in COVID-19 (TCRdb year 2020). Regarding the complete study: Collaborator samples came from the United States, Italy and Spain and covered acute and convalescent phases of COVID-19. HLA class I and class II types, where available, came from metadata supplied by the sample provider rather than from assay-based typing. The dataset comprised deeply sampled blood TCRbeta repertoires from subjects exposed to, actively infected with, or recovered from COVID-19. The repertoires were released in a freely available public database intended as a resource for research on the immune response to SARS-CoV-2. The prospective study material was composed of cDNA or gDNA derived from T cells, B-cell-depleted T cells, or PBMCs. The sample metadata nearly always contained a de-identified subject ID, COVID-19 status, age in years and sex. Samples were obtained from the ongoing ImmuneRACE study (first 160 participants) and from 1,254 subjects provided by 6 global collaborators. What the study reported, not specific to this receptor: How much clinical and demographic metadata was included differed by source and by participant, and the metadata was provided uncurated.

V loses 0 bases, J loses 11 bases, and the germline ends lie 22 bases apart. Including cysteine and phenylalanine, the CDR3 has 16 amino acids. The entry retains the CDR3 DNA only, 48 bases that are in frame from base 1. The germline V gene (reference sequence) supplies CDR1 LNHDA and CDR2 SQIVND. A second Seattle source provided samples from volunteer blood donors who had recovered from COVID-19. The collaborating institutions used their own protocols to collect whole blood in K2EDTA tubes. For TCRbeta analysis, collaborators shipped samples as frozen whole blood, isolated PBMCs, or DNA extracted from either of those sample types. With respect to this clone: Its specific antigen is unknown. There are no base qualities to consult, and no much larger clone falls within one base.

TCRbeta CDR3 regions were amplified from genomic DNA using the immunoSEQ Assay, a bias-controlled multiplex PCR. As for how the authors treated the data: The number of nucleated cells in each sample was estimated from the amplification of reference gene primers within the assay. To quantify the absolute abundance of each unique TCRbeta CDR3 rearrangement, sequence reads were collapsed and filtered. For each sample, productive Simpson clonality was calculated as the square root of Simpson's diversity index across productive rearrangements. Not all clones reach the TCRdb copy of this immuneACCESS table, which keeps in-frame sequences only. Checked studies attribute under half of the gap to unresolved V genes and leave the rest unexplained. V, J and clone size were drawn from that table, and D and trimming were deduced from the DNA. This sample lists more than 250,000 clones; roughly 90% were detected once. The ten top clones hold around 6.6% of the sample.

Sequencing used peripheral blood. This sequence was found in a man aged 18 to 30 who had recovered from COVID-19. This sequence uses TRBV19 and TRBJ1-1, with no D gene named confidently. The nucleotides read TGTGCCAGTAGTATAGATCCGACGGGGTTGGGTTTCCGGGCTTTCTTT. Its translation is CASSIDPTGLGFRAFF. This CDR3, with the reference TRBV19 and TRBJ1-1 proteins standing in past its ends, gives the full variable domain DGGITQSPKYLFRKEGQNVTLSCEQNLNHDAMYWYRQDPGQGLRLIYYSQIVNDFQKGDIAEGYSVSREKKESFPLTVTSAQKNPTAFYLCASSIDPTGLGFRAFFGQGTRLTVV.